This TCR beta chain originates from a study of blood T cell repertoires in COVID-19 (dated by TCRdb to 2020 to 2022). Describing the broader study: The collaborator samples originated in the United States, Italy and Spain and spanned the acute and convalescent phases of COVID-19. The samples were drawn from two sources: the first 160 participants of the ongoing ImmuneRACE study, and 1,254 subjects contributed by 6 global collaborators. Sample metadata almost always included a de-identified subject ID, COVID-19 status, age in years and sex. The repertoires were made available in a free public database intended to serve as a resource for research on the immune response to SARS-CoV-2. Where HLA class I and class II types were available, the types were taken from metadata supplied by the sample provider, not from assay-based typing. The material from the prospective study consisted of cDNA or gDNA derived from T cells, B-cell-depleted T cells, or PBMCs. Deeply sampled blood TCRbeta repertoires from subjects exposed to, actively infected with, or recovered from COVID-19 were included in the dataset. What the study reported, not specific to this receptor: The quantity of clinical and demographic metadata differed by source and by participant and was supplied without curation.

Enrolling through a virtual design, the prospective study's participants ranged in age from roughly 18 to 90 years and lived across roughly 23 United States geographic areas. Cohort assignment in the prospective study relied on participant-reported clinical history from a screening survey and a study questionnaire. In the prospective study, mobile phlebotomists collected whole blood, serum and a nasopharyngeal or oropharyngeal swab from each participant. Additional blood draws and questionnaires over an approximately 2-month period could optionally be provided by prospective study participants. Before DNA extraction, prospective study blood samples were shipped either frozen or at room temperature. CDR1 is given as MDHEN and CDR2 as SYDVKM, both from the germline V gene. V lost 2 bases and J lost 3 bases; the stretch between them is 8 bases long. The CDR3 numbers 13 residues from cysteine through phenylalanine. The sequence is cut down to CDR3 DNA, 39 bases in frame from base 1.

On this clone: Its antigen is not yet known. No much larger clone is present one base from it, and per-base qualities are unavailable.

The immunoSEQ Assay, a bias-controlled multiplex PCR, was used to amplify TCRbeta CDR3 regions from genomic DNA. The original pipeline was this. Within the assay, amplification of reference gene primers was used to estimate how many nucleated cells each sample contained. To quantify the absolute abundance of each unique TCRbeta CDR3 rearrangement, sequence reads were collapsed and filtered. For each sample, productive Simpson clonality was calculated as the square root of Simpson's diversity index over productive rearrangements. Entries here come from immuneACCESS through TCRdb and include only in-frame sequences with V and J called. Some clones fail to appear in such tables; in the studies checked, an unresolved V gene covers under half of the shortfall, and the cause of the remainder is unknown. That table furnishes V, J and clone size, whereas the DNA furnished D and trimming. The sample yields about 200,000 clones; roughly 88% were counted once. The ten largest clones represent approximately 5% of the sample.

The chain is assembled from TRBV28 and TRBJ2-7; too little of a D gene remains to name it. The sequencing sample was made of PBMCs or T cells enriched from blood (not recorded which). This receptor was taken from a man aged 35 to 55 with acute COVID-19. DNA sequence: TGTGCCAGCAGTTTAAGCCCCGTCTACGAGCAGTACTTC. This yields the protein CASSLSPVYEQYF.